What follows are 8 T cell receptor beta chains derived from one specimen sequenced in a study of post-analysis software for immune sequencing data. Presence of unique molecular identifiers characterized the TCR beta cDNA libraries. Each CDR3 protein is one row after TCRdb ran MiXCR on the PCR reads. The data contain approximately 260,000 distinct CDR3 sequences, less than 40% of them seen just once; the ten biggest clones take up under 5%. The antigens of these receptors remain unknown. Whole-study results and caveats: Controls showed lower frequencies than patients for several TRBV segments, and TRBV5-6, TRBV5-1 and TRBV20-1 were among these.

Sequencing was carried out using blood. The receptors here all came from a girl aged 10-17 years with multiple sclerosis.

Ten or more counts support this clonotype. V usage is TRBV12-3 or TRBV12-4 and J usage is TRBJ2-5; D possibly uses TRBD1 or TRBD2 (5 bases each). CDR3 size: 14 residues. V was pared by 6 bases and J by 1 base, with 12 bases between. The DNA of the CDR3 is TGTGCCAGCAGCGCAGGGAGTCGCCAAGAGACCCAGTACTTC. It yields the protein CASSAGSRQETQYF.

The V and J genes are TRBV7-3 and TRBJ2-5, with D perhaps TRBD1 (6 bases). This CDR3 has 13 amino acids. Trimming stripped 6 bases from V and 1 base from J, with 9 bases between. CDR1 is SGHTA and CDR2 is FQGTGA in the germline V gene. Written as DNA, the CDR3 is TGTGCCAGCAGTCGACAGGTCCAAGAGACCCAGTACTTC. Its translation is CASSRQVQETQYF.

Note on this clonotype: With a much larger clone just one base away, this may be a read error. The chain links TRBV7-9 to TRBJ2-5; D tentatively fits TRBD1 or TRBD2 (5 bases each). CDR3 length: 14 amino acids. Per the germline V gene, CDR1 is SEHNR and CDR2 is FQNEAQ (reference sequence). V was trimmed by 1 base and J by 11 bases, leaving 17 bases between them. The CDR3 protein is CASSLGFGDDEQYF. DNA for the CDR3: TGTGCCAGCAGCTTAGGTTTTGGGGACGATGAGCAGTACTTC.

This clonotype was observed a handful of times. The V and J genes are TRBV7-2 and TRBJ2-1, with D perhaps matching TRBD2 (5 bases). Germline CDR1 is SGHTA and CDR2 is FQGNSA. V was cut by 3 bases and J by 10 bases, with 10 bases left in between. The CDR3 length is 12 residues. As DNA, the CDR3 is TGTGCCAGCAGCTTGGATGGCGGGGAGCAGTTCTTC. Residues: CASSLDGGEQFF.

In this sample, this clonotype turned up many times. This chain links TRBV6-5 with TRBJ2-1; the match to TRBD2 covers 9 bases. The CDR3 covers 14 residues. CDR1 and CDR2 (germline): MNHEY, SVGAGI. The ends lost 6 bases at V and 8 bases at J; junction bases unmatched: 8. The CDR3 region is CASSPASGRYEQFF. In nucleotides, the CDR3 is TGTGCCAGCAGCCCCGCGAGCGGGAGGTATGAGCAGTTCTTC.

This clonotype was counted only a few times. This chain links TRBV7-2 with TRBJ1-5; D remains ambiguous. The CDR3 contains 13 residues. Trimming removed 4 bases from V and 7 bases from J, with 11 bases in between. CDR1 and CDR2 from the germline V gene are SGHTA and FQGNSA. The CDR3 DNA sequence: TGTGCCAGCAGCTCGGACGGCCGGCAGCCCCAGCATTTT. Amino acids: CASSSDGRQPQHF.

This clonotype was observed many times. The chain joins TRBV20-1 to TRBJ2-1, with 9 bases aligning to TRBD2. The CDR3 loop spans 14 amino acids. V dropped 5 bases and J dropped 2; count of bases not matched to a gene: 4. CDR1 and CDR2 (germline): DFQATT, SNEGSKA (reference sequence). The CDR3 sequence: CSAPRLAAYNEQFF. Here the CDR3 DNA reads TGCAGTGCTCCCCGACTAGCGGCCTACAATGAGCAGTTCTTC.

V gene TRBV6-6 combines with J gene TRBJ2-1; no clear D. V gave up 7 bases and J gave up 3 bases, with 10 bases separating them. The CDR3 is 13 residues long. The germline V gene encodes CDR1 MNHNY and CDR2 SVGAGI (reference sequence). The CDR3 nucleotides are TGTGCCAGCAATTTAGGGAACTACAATGAGCAGTTCTTC. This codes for CASNLGNYNEQFF.